The TCR beta chain described here comes from a study of response to subunit inactivated influenza vaccine (dated by TCRdb to about 2018). Describing the broader study: Deep quantitative profiling of the T cell receptor repertoire was used in the study to follow responses to a trivalent subunit inactivated influenza vaccine.

This clonotype has a count of ten or more. Its recognized antigen is unknown. The sample holds no much larger clone one base away, and base qualities are not on file. Library preparation used RT-PCR. Sequencer: Illumina HiSeq 2500. The raw public reads went through TCRdb reprocessing: fastp at Q25, MiXCR clone calling, in-frame beta chains kept. For every CDR3 protein sequence, its rows merge into one entry that carries the most common genes and DNA. Within this sample are over 400,000 distinct CDR3 sequences, with roughly 9.8% of them counted one time only. Approximately 12% of the sample comes from the top ten. What the time point label conveys for this sample: around 47 days after influenza vaccine administration. V and J lose 2 bases and 2 bases, and a span of 12 bases separates them. From its cysteine to its phenylalanine, the CDR3 spans 15 amino acids. Of the read, only the CDR3 DNA is kept; its 45 bases are in frame from base 1. CDR1 and CDR2 are read off the germline V gene (reference sequence) as DFQATT and SNEGSKA.

The study at large found these results: The authors suggested that each seasonal influenza vaccination may recruit only a limited number of new T cells.

This receptor was identified in a middle-aged man who received an inactivated influenza vaccine. Donor details come from another sample of the same person, matched by shared clones. The input for sequencing was PBMCs from blood, taken more than 35 days after vaccination. The V and J segments used are TRBV20-1 and TRBJ2-2, with TRBD2 as a weak D call on 7 bases. At the DNA level, the sequence is TGCAGTGCTAGAAGGGGGGGCCTTAACACCGGGGAGCTGTTTTTT. This gives the protein CSARRGGLNTGELFF.